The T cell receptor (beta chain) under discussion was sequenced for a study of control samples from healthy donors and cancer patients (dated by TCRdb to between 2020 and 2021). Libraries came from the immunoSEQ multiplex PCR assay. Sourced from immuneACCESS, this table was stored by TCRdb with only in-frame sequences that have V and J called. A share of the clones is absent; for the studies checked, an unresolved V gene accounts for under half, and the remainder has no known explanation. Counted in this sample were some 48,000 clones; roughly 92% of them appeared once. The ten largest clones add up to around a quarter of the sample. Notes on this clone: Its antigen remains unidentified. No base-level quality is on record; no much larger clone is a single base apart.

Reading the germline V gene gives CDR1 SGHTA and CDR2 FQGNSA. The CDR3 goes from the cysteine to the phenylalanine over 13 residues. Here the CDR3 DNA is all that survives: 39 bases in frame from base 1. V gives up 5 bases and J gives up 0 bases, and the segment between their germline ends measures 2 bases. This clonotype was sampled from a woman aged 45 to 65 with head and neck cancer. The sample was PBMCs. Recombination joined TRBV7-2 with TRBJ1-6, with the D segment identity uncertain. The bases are TGTGCCAGCAGCCTCTCCTATAATTCACCCCTCCACTTT. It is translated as CASSLSYNSPLHF. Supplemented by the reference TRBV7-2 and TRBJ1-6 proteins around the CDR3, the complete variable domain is GAGVSQSPSNKVTEKGKDVELRCDPISGHTALYWYRQSLGQGLEFLIYFQGNSAPDKSGLPSDRFSAERTGGSVSTLTIQRTQQEDSAVYLCASSLSYNSPLHFGNGTRLTVT.